This TCR beta chain emerged from a study of blood T cell repertoires in COVID-19. The assay was immunoSEQ multiplex PCR, and TCRdb's table has in-frame clones only and misses some. In the table there are approximately 250,000 clones, 70% to 90% of which are singletons. Cohorts were based on clinical histories the participants reported. In germline, CDR1 is WSHSY, CDR2 SAAADI. The CDR3 covers 18 residues. The ends lost 4 bases at V and 6 bases at J; junction bases unmatched: 11. The sample comprised PBMCs or T cells enriched from blood (not recorded which). The receptor was isolated from a woman aged 30 to 39 who had recovered from COVID-19. The V and J genes are TRBV10-2 and TRBJ2-2, with 13 bases lining up with TRBD2. Written as DNA, the CDR3 is TGCGCCAGCAGTGGCCCCAACCCGGGACTAGCGGGACCCGGGGAGCTGTTTTTT. It encodes CASSGPNPGLAGPGELFF.